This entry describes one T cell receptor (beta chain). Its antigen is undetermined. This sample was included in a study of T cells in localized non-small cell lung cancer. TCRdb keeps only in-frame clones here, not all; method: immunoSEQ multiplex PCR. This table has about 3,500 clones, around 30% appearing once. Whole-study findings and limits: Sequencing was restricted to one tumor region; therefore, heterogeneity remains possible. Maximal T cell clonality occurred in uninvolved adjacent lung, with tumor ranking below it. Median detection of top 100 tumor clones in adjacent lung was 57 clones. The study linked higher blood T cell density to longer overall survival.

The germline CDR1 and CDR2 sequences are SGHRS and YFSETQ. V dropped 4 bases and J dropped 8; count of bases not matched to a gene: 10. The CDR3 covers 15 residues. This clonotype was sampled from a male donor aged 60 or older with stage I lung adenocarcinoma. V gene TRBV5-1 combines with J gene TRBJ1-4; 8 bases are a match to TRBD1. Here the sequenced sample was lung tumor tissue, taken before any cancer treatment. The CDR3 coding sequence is TGCGCCAGCAGCCTTCAGGGACAGGAGAGGGAAAAACTGTTTTTT. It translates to CASSLQGQEREKLFF.